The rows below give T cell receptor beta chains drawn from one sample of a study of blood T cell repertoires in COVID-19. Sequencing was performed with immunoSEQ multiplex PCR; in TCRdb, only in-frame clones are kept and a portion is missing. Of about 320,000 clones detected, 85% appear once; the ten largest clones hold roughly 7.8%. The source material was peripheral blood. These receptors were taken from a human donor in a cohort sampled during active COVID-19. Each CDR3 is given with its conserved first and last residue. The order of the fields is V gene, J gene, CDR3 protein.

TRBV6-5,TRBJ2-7,CASRWTEKSYEQYF
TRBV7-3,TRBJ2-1,CASSPNSGGSYNEQFF
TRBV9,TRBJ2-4,CASSVEGFRGNIQYF
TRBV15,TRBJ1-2,CATSKRIILRGDGYTF
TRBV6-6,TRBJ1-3,CASRELQGRSGNTIYF
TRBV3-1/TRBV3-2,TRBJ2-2,CASSYSTGHTGELFF
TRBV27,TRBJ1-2,CASTPAGGEAYGYTF
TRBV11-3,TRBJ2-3,CASSRAGGSTDTQYF
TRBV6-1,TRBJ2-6,CASSDGTSGGSGANVLTF
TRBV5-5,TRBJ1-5,CASSLGTANQPQHF
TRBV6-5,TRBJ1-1,CASTSGLSKNTEAFF
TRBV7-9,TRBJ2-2,CASSSGTTNTGELFF
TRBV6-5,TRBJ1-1,CASSYSSPHTEAFF
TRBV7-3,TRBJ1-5,CASSLITRGSQPQHF
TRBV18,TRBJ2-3,CASSPISAGGTDTQYF
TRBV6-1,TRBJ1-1,CASSEALGQGATEAFF
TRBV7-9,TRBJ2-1,CASSLGTGGSYNEQFF
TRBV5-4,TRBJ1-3,CASSFGRGGSTIYF
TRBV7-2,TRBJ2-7,CASSLGLSYEQYF
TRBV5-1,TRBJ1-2,CASSGERLGYGYTF
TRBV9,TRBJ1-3,CASSVEGAGYGNTIYF
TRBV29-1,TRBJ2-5,CSVLLTYQETQYF
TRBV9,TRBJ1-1,CASTPGRGNTEAFF
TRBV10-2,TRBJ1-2,CASSGLPRGDGYTF
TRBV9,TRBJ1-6,CASSVTGVHSPLHF
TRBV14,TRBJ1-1,CASSRVGKNTEAFF
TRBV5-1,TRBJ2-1,CASSLLLEQFF
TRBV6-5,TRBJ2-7,CASSFEATYEQYF
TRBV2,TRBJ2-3,CASSAQSGRTDTQYF
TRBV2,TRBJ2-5,CASTGQQETQYF
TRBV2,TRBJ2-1,CASSASGGFYGEQFF
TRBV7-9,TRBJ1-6,CASSFWTGNSPLHF
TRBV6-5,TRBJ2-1,CASSRGLYNEQFF
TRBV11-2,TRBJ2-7,CASSMVTDEDYEQYF
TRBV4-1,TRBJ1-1,CASSQVHDPGTEAFF
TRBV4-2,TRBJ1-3,CASSQDFGGTGGNTIYF
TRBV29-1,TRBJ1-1,CSVRTEENTEAFF
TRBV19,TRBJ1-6,CASSIAGRVSPLHF
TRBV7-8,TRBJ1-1,CASSLSWQGAWNTEAFF
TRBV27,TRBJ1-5,CASSPTAGNQPQHF